This TCR beta chain derives from a study of monozygotic twins with inflammatory bowel disease. TCRdb reanalyzed the 5' RACE reads and collapses them to one entry per CDR3 protein, without DNA. The sample data list about 300,000 distinct CDR3 sequences. The sequenced sample consisted of blood. The receptor comes from a human donor with ulcerative colitis or Crohn's disease, or a healthy co-twin of an affected twin (not recorded which).

This CDR3 reads CASSSRGQGTNEQFF. This sequence joins TRBV5-1 and TRBJ2-1; TCRdb's D gene call, TRBD1, goes unchecked for lack of DNA. The CDR3 sequence is 15 residues long. The germline V gene has CDR1 SGHRS and CDR2 YFSETQ.